These T cell receptor beta chains were read from a single sample in a study of blood T cell repertoires in COVID-19. Assay: immunoSEQ multiplex PCR; the TCRdb copy retains only in-frame clones and omits some. Seen here are about 53,000 clones, more than 80% observed once, and the top ten hold less than 3.5%. The sample was peripheral blood. These receptors were taken from a man older than 75 with acute or convalescent COVID-19. The CDR3 runs from the conserved cysteine through the conserved F or W. Fields, in order: clone size, D gene, V gene, J gene, CDR3 protein, CDR3 DNA. D genes are given only for firm matches. Clone size is given for some rows only: seen once, a few or many times, or a class if the clone is expanded.

clone size: .; D gene: TRBD1; V gene: TRBV19; J gene: TRBJ1-5; CDR3 protein: CASSPDRVQPQHF; CDR3 DNA: TGTGCCAGTAGTCCCGACAGGGTTCAGCCCCAGCATTTT
clone size: few; D gene: TRBD1; V gene: TRBV6-1; J gene: TRBJ2-3; CDR3 protein: CASSEAGTGATDTQYF; CDR3 DNA: TGTGCCAGCAGTGAAGCCGGGACAGGGGCCACAGATACGCAGTATTTT
clone size: .; D gene: .; V gene: TRBV19; J gene: TRBJ2-2; CDR3 protein: CASTTRYTVGQNTGELFF; CDR3 DNA: TGTGCCAGTACCACACGATATACAGTGGGCCAGAACACCGGGGAGCTGTTTTTT
clone size: once; D gene: .; V gene: TRBV25-1; J gene: TRBJ1-6; CDR3 protein: CASSGGVTYNSPLHF; CDR3 DNA: TGTGCCAGCAGTGGGGGGGTAACCTATAATTCACCCCTCCACTTT
clone size: few; D gene: .; V gene: TRBV6-5; J gene: TRBJ2-2; CDR3 protein: CASSALEHTGELFF; CDR3 DNA: TGTGCCAGCAGCGCGCTAGAACACACCGGGGAGCTGTTTTTT
clone size: .; D gene: .; V gene: TRBV5-8; J gene: TRBJ1-5; CDR3 protein: CASSMSDRSGNQPQHF; CDR3 DNA: TGTGCCAGCAGCATGTCAGACAGGTCGGGCAATCAGCCCCAGCATTTT
clone size: .; D gene: TRBD1; V gene: TRBV19; J gene: TRBJ1-4; CDR3 protein: CASNLPGGGDEKLFF; CDR3 DNA: TGTGCCAGTAATCTGCCAGGGGGTGGGGATGAAAAACTGTTTTTT
clone size: .; D gene: .; V gene: TRBV7-2; J gene: TRBJ1-5; CDR3 protein: CASSGTTGMDQPQHF; CDR3 DNA: TGTGCCAGCAGCGGGACAACAGGGATGGATCAGCCCCAGCATTTT
clone size: .; D gene: .; V gene: TRBV7-3; J gene: TRBJ2-2; CDR3 protein: CASSISPSGTGELFF; CDR3 DNA: TGTGCCAGCAGCATATCCCCATCGGGCACCGGGGAGCTGTTTTTT
clone size: .; D gene: TRBD2; V gene: TRBV7-2; J gene: TRBJ2-5; CDR3 protein: CASILAGGPGTQYF; CDR3 DNA: TGTGCCAGCATCCTAGCGGGGGGACCGGGGACCCAGTACTTC
clone size: .; D gene: .; V gene: TRBV6-5; J gene: TRBJ2-7; CDR3 protein: CASSSTGGGYEQYF; CDR3 DNA: TGTGCCAGCAGTTCGACAGGAGGTGGCTACGAGCAGTACTTC
clone size: .; D gene: TRBD1; V gene: TRBV10-2; J gene: TRBJ1-1; CDR3 protein: CASRDRGYTEAFF; CDR3 DNA: TGCGCCAGCAGAGACAGGGGATACACTGAAGCTTTCTTT
clone size: few; D gene: .; V gene: TRBV9; J gene: TRBJ2-7; CDR3 protein: CASSVVPGGDEQYF; CDR3 DNA: TGTGCCAGCAGCGTAGTCCCCGGAGGGGACGAGCAGTACTTC
clone size: .; D gene: .; V gene: TRBV2; J gene: TRBJ2-7; CDR3 protein: CASRARGSPYEQYF; CDR3 DNA: TGTGCCAGCAGGGCCCGGGGGTCCCCCTACGAGCAGTACTTC
clone size: .; D gene: .; V gene: TRBV30; J gene: TRBJ1-5; CDR3 protein: CAWTGANNQPQHF; CDR3 DNA: TGTGCCTGGACAGGGGCCAACAATCAACCCCAGCATTTT
clone size: .; D gene: TRBD1; V gene: TRBV30; J gene: TRBJ1-1; CDR3 protein: CAWSVPRQGDRHTEAFF; CDR3 DNA: TGTGCCTGGAGTGTCCCCCGACAGGGGGACAGGCATACTGAAGCTTTCTTT
clone size: once; D gene: .; V gene: TRBV7-2; J gene: TRBJ2-4; CDR3 protein: CASSLVQGNIQYF; CDR3 DNA: TGTGCCAGCAGCTTAGTTCAGGGTAACATTCAGTACTTC
clone size: .; D gene: .; V gene: TRBV19; J gene: TRBJ2-5; CDR3 protein: CASSGGGETQYF; CDR3 DNA: TGTGCCAGTAGTGGGGGCGGGGAGACCCAGTACTTC
clone size: .; D gene: TRBD1; V gene: TRBV2; J gene: TRBJ1-6; CDR3 protein: CASGTGYNSPLHF; CDR3 DNA: TGTGCCAGCGGGACAGGGTATAATTCACCCCTCCACTTT
clone size: .; D gene: .; V gene: TRBV5-1; J gene: TRBJ1-3; CDR3 protein: CASSLAGLRAAGNTIYF; CDR3 DNA: TGCGCCAGCAGCTTGGCCGGCTTGAGGGCGGCTGGAAACACCATATATTTT
clone size: .; D gene: TRBD1; V gene: TRBV14; J gene: TRBJ1-2; CDR3 protein: CASSLTDRDRENYGYTF; CDR3 DNA: TGTGCCAGCAGCCTCACCGATCGGGACAGGGAAAACTATGGCTACACCTTC
clone size: .; D gene: .; V gene: TRBV7-2; J gene: TRBJ1-5; CDR3 protein: CASREGLNQPQHF; CDR3 DNA: TGTGCCAGCAGGGAGGGACTGAATCAGCCCCAGCATTTT
clone size: .; D gene: .; V gene: TRBV5-1; J gene: TRBJ1-1; CDR3 protein: CASSLSQKNTEAFF; CDR3 DNA: TGCGCCAGCAGCTTGTCACAGAAAAACACTGAAGCTTTCTTT
clone size: .; D gene: .; V gene: TRBV19; J gene: TRBJ1-5; CDR3 protein: CASSVAQRDNQPQHF; CDR3 DNA: TGTGCCAGTAGTGTCGCCCAGAGGGACAATCAGCCCCAGCATTTT
clone size: .; D gene: .; V gene: TRBV6-1; J gene: TRBJ2-7; CDR3 protein: CASSEAGGPYEQYF; CDR3 DNA: TGTGCCAGCAGTGAAGCCGGGGGGCCCTACGAGCAGTACTTC
clone size: .; D gene: .; V gene: TRBV7-8; J gene: TRBJ1-1; CDR3 protein: CASSLTGSTEAFF; CDR3 DNA: TGTGCCAGCAGCTTAACAGGGAGCACTGAAGCTTTCTTT
clone size: .; D gene: TRBD1; V gene: TRBV3-1/TRBV3-2; J gene: TRBJ2-7; CDR3 protein: CASSRRGSYEQYF; CDR3 DNA: TGTGCCAGCAGCCGCAGGGGGTCCTACGAGCAGTACTTC
clone size: once; D gene: TRBD2; V gene: TRBV4-1; J gene: TRBJ2-7; CDR3 protein: CASSQDWGTIPSYEQYF; CDR3 DNA: TGCGCCAGCAGCCAAGATTGGGGGACTATCCCTTCCTACGAGCAGTACTTC
clone size: .; D gene: .; V gene: TRBV18; J gene: TRBJ2-1; CDR3 protein: CASSPRDTVEQFF; CDR3 DNA: TGTGCCAGCTCACCTCGCGACACCGTAGAGCAGTTCTTC
clone size: .; D gene: TRBD1; V gene: TRBV7-2; J gene: TRBJ2-1; CDR3 protein: CASSPRGQASYNEQFF; CDR3 DNA: TGTGCCAGCAGCCCCCGGGGACAGGCGTCCTACAATGAGCAGTTCTTC
clone size: .; D gene: .; V gene: TRBV4-1; J gene: TRBJ1-1; CDR3 protein: CASTSPGLNTEAFF; CDR3 DNA: TGCGCCAGCACCTCTCCCGGGTTGAACACTGAAGCTTTCTTT
clone size: .; D gene: .; V gene: TRBV18; J gene: TRBJ2-7; CDR3 protein: CASSERGTSYEQYF; CDR3 DNA: TGTGCCAGCTCTGAAAGGGGGACCTCCTACGAGCAGTACTTC
clone size: .; D gene: .; V gene: TRBV6-6; J gene: TRBJ1-1; CDR3 protein: CASNPGLPDEAFF; CDR3 DNA: TGTGCCAGCAATCCGGGACTTCCCGATGAAGCTTTCTTT
clone size: .; D gene: TRBD1; V gene: TRBV10-1; J gene: TRBJ1-1; CDR3 protein: CASSEPTGEDTEAFF; CDR3 DNA: TGCGCCAGCAGTGAGCCAACAGGGGAGGACACTGAAGCTTTCTTT
clone size: .; D gene: TRBD2; V gene: TRBV7-2; J gene: TRBJ2-3; CDR3 protein: CASSLEGGGKSDTQYF; CDR3 DNA: TGTGCCAGCAGCTTAGAGGGCGGGGGGAAGTCAGATACGCAGTATTTT
clone size: .; D gene: .; V gene: TRBV14; J gene: TRBJ2-2; CDR3 protein: CASSQDLRGGELFF; CDR3 DNA: TGTGCCAGCAGCCAAGATCTCCGGGGCGGGGAGCTGTTTTTT
clone size: .; D gene: TRBD1; V gene: TRBV10-3; J gene: TRBJ1-6; CDR3 protein: CAIRQGAENSPLHF; CDR3 DNA: TGTGCCATCAGGCAGGGGGCGGAGAATTCACCCCTCCACTTT
clone size: .; D gene: TRBD1; V gene: TRBV5-1; J gene: TRBJ1-5; CDR3 protein: CASSLVPSGTGYQPQHF; CDR3 DNA: TGCGCCAGCAGCTTGGTCCCCTCCGGGACAGGGTATCAGCCCCAGCATTTT
clone size: .; D gene: .; V gene: TRBV5-1; J gene: TRBJ2-3; CDR3 protein: CASSLGAGTQYF; CDR3 DNA: TGCGCCAGCAGCTTGGGGGCGGGGACGCAGTATTTT
clone size: .; D gene: .; V gene: TRBV5-8; J gene: TRBJ2-7; CDR3 protein: CASSFGAFRNGEQYF; CDR3 DNA: TGTGCCAGCAGCTTTGGTGCTTTCAGGAATGGCGAGCAGTACTTC
clone size: .; D gene: .; V gene: TRBV19; J gene: TRBJ2-6; CDR3 protein: CASRVSSGANVLTF; CDR3 DNA: TGTGCCAGTAGGGTCAGCTCTGGGGCCAACGTCCTGACTTTC
clone size: once; D gene: TRBD1; V gene: TRBV7-8; J gene: TRBJ2-7; CDR3 protein: CASSGTRQGPYEQYF; CDR3 DNA: TGTGCCAGCAGCGGGACACGACAGGGTCCCTACGAGCAGTACTTC
clone size: .; D gene: TRBD2; V gene: TRBV3-1/TRBV3-2; J gene: TRBJ2-5; CDR3 protein: CASSPGRGGTQYF; CDR3 DNA: TGTGCCAGCAGCCCCGGGAGGGGGGGGACCCAGTACTTC
clone size: .; D gene: .; V gene: TRBV19; J gene: TRBJ2-1; CDR3 protein: CASSIGRRDSPYNEQFF; CDR3 DNA: TGTGCCAGTAGTATCGGACGCAGGGATAGTCCCTACAATGAGCAGTTCTTC
clone size: .; D gene: .; V gene: TRBV7-2; J gene: TRBJ2-5; CDR3 protein: CASSLGPSRTQYF; CDR3 DNA: TGTGCCAGCAGCTTAGGGCCTTCTCGAACCCAGTACTTC
clone size: .; D gene: .; V gene: TRBV12-3/TRBV12-4; J gene: TRBJ2-2; CDR3 protein: CASSLTNTGELFF; CDR3 DNA: TGTGCCAGCAGTCTCACTAACACCGGGGAGCTGTTTTTT
clone size: .; D gene: TRBD2; V gene: TRBV9; J gene: TRBJ2-3; CDR3 protein: CASSDPRVAGGSDTQYF; CDR3 DNA: TGTGCCAGCAGCGACCCGAGGGTAGCGGGGGGCTCAGATACGCAGTATTTT
clone size: once; D gene: .; V gene: TRBV7-2; J gene: TRBJ1-1; CDR3 protein: CASSLLGGWGTEAFF; CDR3 DNA: TGTGCCAGCAGCTTACTTGGAGGGTGGGGCACTGAAGCTTTCTTT
clone size: .; D gene: TRBD1; V gene: TRBV19; J gene: TRBJ1-2; CDR3 protein: CASRGQGINYGYTF; CDR3 DNA: TGTGCCAGTAGGGGACAGGGCATTAACTATGGCTACACCTTC
clone size: .; D gene: .; V gene: TRBV27; J gene: TRBJ1-2; CDR3 protein: CASSSFWPQGRFYGYTF; CDR3 DNA: TGTGCCAGCAGCAGTTTTTGGCCCCAGGGGCGCTTCTATGGCTACACCTTC
clone size: .; D gene: TRBD2; V gene: TRBV5-5; J gene: TRBJ2-5; CDR3 protein: CASSLASGGYQETQYF; CDR3 DNA: TGTGCCAGCAGCTTGGCGAGCGGGGGGTACCAAGAGACCCAGTACTTC
clone size: .; D gene: .; V gene: TRBV6-5; J gene: TRBJ1-1; CDR3 protein: CASRNSFFHTEAFF; CDR3 DNA: TGTGCCAGCAGGAACAGCTTTTTCCACACTGAAGCTTTCTTT